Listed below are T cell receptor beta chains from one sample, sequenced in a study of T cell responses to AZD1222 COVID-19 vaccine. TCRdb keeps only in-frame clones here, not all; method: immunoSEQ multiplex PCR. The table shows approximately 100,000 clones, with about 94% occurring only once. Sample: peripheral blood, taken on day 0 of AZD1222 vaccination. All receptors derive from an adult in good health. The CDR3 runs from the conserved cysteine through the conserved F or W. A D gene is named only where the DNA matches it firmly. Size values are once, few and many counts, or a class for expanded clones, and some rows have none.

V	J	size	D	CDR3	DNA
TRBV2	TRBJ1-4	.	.	CASSLGTEGEKLFF	TGTGCCAGCAGCCTTGGGACTGAGGGTGAAAAACTGTTTTTT
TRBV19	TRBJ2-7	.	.	CASSWGQGPGDYEQYF	TGTGCCAGTAGTTGGGGGCAGGGGCCCGGAGACTACGAGCAGTACTTC
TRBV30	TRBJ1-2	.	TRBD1	CAWSDDRVGGYTF	TGTGCCTGGAGTGATGACAGGGTGGGAGGCTACACCTTC
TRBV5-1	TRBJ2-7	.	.	CASSGLGSEVTDPYQQYF	TGCGCCAGCAGCGGACTTGGGTCTGAGGTCACAGACCCGTACCAGCAGTACTTC
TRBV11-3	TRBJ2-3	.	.	CASSDRTSTDTQYF	TGTGCCAGCAGCGACAGGACTAGTACAGATACGCAGTATTTT
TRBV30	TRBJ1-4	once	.	CAWNGGVEEKLFF	TGTGCCTGGAATGGGGGAGTCGAGGAAAAACTGTTTTTT
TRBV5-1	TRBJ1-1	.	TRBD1	CASSSRQGLSTEAFF	TGCGCCAGCAGTTCCCGACAGGGCCTCAGCACTGAAGCTTTCTTT
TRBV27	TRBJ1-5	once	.	CASSTIQGNQPQHF	TGTGCCAGCAGTACTATTCAGGGCAATCAGCCCCAGCATTTT
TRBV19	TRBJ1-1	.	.	CASRSATPGISTEAFF	TGTGCCAGTAGGTCCGCCACCCCAGGAATTAGTACTGAAGCTTTCTTT
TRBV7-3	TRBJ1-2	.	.	CASSPRGGIYGYTF	TGTGCCAGCAGCCCAAGGGGGGGCATCTATGGCTACACCTTC
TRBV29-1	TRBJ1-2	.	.	CSVEGGLYGYTF	TGCAGCGTTGAAGGGGGCCTCTATGGCTACACCTTC
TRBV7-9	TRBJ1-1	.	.	CASSQTLNTEAFF	TGTGCCAGCAGCCAAACCCTCAACACTGAAGCTTTCTTT
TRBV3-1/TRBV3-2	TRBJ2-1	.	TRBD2	CASSRNLAVSYNEQFF	TGTGCCAGCAGCCGTAACCTAGCGGTATCCTACAATGAGCAGTTCTTC
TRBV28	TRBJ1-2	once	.	CASSLIGDGYTF	TGTGCCAGCAGTTTAATCGGGGATGGCTACACCTTC
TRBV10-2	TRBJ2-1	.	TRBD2	CASHTGTSTHNEQFF	TGCGCCAGTCATACCGGGACTAGCACCCACAATGAGCAGTTCTTC
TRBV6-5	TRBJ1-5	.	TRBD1	CASYQGASGNQPQHF	TGTGCCAGTTACCAGGGGGCTTCGGGCAATCAGCCCCAGCATTTT
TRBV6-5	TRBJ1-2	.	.	CASTPSGSGSYGYTF	TGTGCCAGCACCCCATCCGGCTCGGGGAGCTATGGCTACACCTTC
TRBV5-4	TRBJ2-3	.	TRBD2	CASSLEPAGVSTDTQYF	TGTGCCAGCAGCTTGGAGCCAGCGGGGGTGAGCACAGATACGCAGTATTTT
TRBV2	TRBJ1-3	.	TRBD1	CARRKTGTGNTIYF	TGTGCCAGACGTAAGACAGGGACTGGAAACACCATATATTTT
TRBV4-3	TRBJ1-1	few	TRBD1	CASSPTNPGGEAFF	TGCGCCAGCAGCCCCACCAACCCAGGGGGCGAGGCTTTCTTT
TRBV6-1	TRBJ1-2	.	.	CASSESSRQQGYTF	TGTGCCAGCAGTGAATCTTCCCGACAACAGGGCTACACCTTC
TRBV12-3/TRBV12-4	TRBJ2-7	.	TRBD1	CASSAGQGTEQYF	TGTGCCAGCAGTGCCGGACAGGGCACCGAGCAGTACTTC
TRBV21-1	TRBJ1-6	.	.	CASSRGASWYSPLHF	TGTGCCAGCAGCCGAGGGGCGAGCTGGTATTCACCCCTCCACTTT
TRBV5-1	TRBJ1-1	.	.	CASSLNWNTEAFF	TGCGCCAGCAGCTTGAATTGGAACACTGAAGCTTTCTTT
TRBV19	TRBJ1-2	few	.	CASTNIRMGRIYGYTF	TGTGCCAGTACCAACATACGGATGGGGCGGATCTATGGCTACACCTTC
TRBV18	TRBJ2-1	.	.	CASSPPSTSFSSYNEQFF	TGTGCCAGCTCACCACCGTCTACCAGCTTCAGCTCCTACAATGAGCAGTTCTTC
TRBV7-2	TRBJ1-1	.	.	CASSLYPAYPNTEAFF	TGTGCCAGCAGCTTGTACCCAGCGTATCCGAACACTGAAGCTTTCTTT
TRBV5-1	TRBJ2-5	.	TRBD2	CASSLFPSGRAQETQYF	TGCGCCAGCAGCTTGTTTCCTAGCGGGAGGGCCCAAGAGACCCAGTACTTC
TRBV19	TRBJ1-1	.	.	CASSILDRNTEAFF	TGTGCCAGTAGTATCCTCGACAGAAACACTGAAGCTTTCTTT
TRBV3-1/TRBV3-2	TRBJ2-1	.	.	CASNALTGSSYNEQFF	TGTGCCAGCAACGCTCTGACGGGGAGCTCCTACAATGAGCAGTTCTTC
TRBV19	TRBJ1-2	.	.	CASSMGVADGYTF	TGTGCCAGTAGTATGGGGGTAGCGGATGGCTACACCTTC